The 14 T cell receptor beta chains listed next were all sequenced from one sample in a study of cytomegalovirus exposure and HLA in healthy donors. Both 60 Vbeta primers and 13 Jbeta primers went into the PCR. Some clones are missing from TCRdb's copy, which holds only in-frame ones; the method was immunoSEQ multiplex PCR. The sample lists 70,000 to 100,000 clones; around 82% were seen once. Sequencing was carried out using PBMCs. The receptors derive from a man aged 18 to 29 in good health and CMV-seronegative.

This sequence joins TRBV18 and TRBJ1-2; TRBD1 matches at 11 bases. Trimming cost V 3 bases and J 1 base; bases outside gene matches: 7. The germline V gene has CDR1 KGHSH and CDR2 LQKENI. The CDR3 has 17 amino acids. CDR3 region: CASSPAGTGGINYGYTF. As DNA, the CDR3 is TGTGCCAGCTCACCGGCCGGGACAGGGGGTATTAACTATGGCTACACCTTC.

The V gene is TRBV6-5, the J gene TRBJ2-7; 7 bases fit TRBD1. Unmatched junction bases numbered 10, after V lost 0 bases and J lost 5 bases. CDR3 size: 16 residues. Germline V gene sequence: CDR1 MNHEY, CDR2 SVGAGI. The CDR3 DNA is TGTGCCAGCAGTTACTCGACCCCCCGACAGGGTGACGAGCAGTACTTC. Translated: CASSYSTPRQGDEQYF.

Only a few counts were recorded for this clone. The chain joins TRBV12-5 to TRBJ2-5; no clear D gene. This CDR3 contains 11 residues. In germline, CDR1 is LGHNT, CDR2 FRNRAP. Trimming pared 2 bases from V and 4 bases from J, leaving 2 bases between. The DNA for the CDR3 is TGTGCTAGTGGTTTGCGAGAGACCCAGTACTTC. It specifies CASGLRETQYF.

The rearrangement joins TRBV27 to TRBJ1-2; D uncertain. The CDR3 loop spans 13 amino acids. The germline V gene has CDR1 MNHEY and CDR2 SMNVEV (reference sequence). Trimming pared 0 bases from V and 5 bases from J, leaving 7 bases between. The CDR3 here is CASSLSPQYGYTF. For the CDR3, the DNA is TGTGCCAGCAGTTTATCTCCCCAGTATGGCTACACCTTC.

A single count supports this clone. This chain uses TRBV30 with TRBJ1-1, with D maybe TRBD1 (5 bases). This CDR3 region has 16 residues. From germline, CDR1 is GTSNPN and CDR2 SVGIG (reference sequence). Between the trimmed V and J ends, which lost 3 bases and 1 base, there was a span of 18 bases. CDR3 region: CAWRAPHETANTEAFF. In nucleotides, the CDR3 is TGTGCCTGGAGAGCCCCCCACGAGACAGCGAACACTGAAGCTTTCTTT.

The chain joins TRBV6-1 to TRBJ2-1; 11 bases agree with TRBD2. V shed 6 bases, J shed 8 bases, and the junction held 6 bases outside the gene matches. The CDR3 has 14 amino acids. CDR1 is MNHNS and CDR2 is SASEGT in the germline V gene. CDR3 protein: CASRKLAGEHEQFF. The DNA for the CDR3 is TGTGCCAGCAGGAAACTAGCGGGGGAACATGAGCAGTTCTTC.

This clone was picked up a small number of times. The chain recombines TRBV9 with TRBJ2-3; 7 bases are shared with TRBD2. The germline CDR1 and CDR2 sequences are SGDLS and YYNGEE. V shed 3 bases and J 5 bases; nucleotides not matched to a gene: 6. This CDR3 comprises 14 residues. CDR3 nucleotide sequence: TGTGCCAGCAGCGCTATGGGGGGGGAAGATACGCAGTATTTT. This sequence encodes CASSAMGGEDTQYF.

This chain joins TRBV7-2 and TRBJ1-1; D perhaps matches TRBD1 (5 bases). The CDR3 consists of 13 residues. Germline V gives CDR1 SGHTA, CDR2 FQGNSA. V dropped 1 base and J dropped 6 bases, with 9 bases sitting between them. The CDR3 coding sequence is TGTGCCAGCAGCTTAGACAGGTTGTCTGAAGCTTTCTTT. Encoded protein: CASSLDRLSEAFF.

The V and J genes are TRBV6-1 and TRBJ1-2; 7 bases are shared with TRBD1. The germline V gene has CDR1 MNHNS and CDR2 SASEGT. This CDR3 region has 13 residues. V lost 10 bases, J lost 5 bases, and 10 bases stayed unmatched. The CDR3 region is CANGPTGHYGYTF. The CDR3 DNA reads TGTGCCAACGGTCCGACAGGGCATTATGGCTACACCTTC.

V usage is TRBV7-8 and J usage is TRBJ1-2, with no clear D. CDR1 is SGHVS, CDR2 FQNEAQ, per germline. V lost 2 bases and J 4 bases, leaving 5 bases between the germline ends. This CDR3 contains 12 residues. Written as DNA, the CDR3 is TGTGCCAGCAGCTTAAGCCTCTATGGCTACACCTTC. Its translation: CASSLSLYGYTF.

Of note for this clone: The same CDR3 can be traced to other DNA sequences in this sample. The chain is built from TRBV4-1 and TRBJ2-5, with 9 nucleotides matching TRBD1. The J call could be wrong; TRBJ2-7 is a better fit for the DNA end. This CDR3 has 13 amino acids. Germline CDR1 is MGHRA and CDR2 is YSYEKL. The CDR3 DNA is TGCGCCAGCAGTTCGGACAGGGGCTACGAGCAGTACTTC. This translates into CASSSDRGYEQYF.

The chain uses TRBV6-5 and TRBJ2-1; D might be TRBD2 (6 bases). CDR1 MNHEY and CDR2 SVGAGI come from the germline V gene. The CDR3 contains 13 residues. Trimming shortened V by 7 bases and J by 7 bases, and 14 bases separated the two germline ends. CDR3: CASTQLAGNEQFF. CDR3 coding DNA: TGTGCCAGCACCCAACTAGCTGGGAATGAGCAGTTCTTC.

The chain couples TRBV7-9 to TRBJ2-5; TRBD1 is a possible D gene (5 bases). The J call may be in error: the DNA end matches TRBJ2-7 better. In germline, CDR1 is SEHNR, CDR2 FQNEAQ (reference sequence). This CDR3 comprises 15 residues. The CDR3 DNA reads TGTGCCAGCAGCTTCAAGGGCGTAGGGGCCTACGAGCAGTACTTC. It translates to CASSFKGVGAYEQYF.

This chain connects TRBV15 to TRBJ1-6, with a tentative D call TRBD1 (6 bases). The CDR3 extends over 16 amino acids. V was trimmed by 2 bases and J by 10 bases, leaving 18 bases between them. Germline V gene data show CDR1 as LNHNV and CDR2 as YYDKDF (reference sequence). In DNA, the CDR3 is TGTGCCACCAGCAGACGCGCCGGGACACTTCGATCACCCCTCCACTTT. Protein: CATSRRAGTLRSPLHF.